The rows below give T cell receptor beta chains drawn from one sample of a study of CD8 T cells in Susac syndrome. TCRdb ran MiXCR on the immunoSEQ multiplex PCR reads and lists one entry per CDR3 protein. The data hold about 80,000 distinct CDR3 sequences, with 95% to 96% observed a single time. Sequenced sample: CD8+ T cells from PBMCs. The source of these receptors is a human donor with Susac syndrome. Both conserved end residues are part of each CDR3. Fields, in order: V gene, clone size, J gene, D gene, CDR3 DNA, CDR3 protein. D genes are given only for firm matches. Clone size, where shown, is once, few, many, or a class for clones that have expanded.

TRBV27	-	TRBJ2-7	-	TGTGCCAGCAGTTTGGGTGGATCCCTCGAGCAGTACTTC	CASSLGGSLEQYF
TRBV5-6	-	TRBJ2-7	-	TGTGCCAGCAGCTTACAGGGTGGGGAGACCTACGAGCAGTACTTC	CASSLQGGETYEQYF
TRBV29-1	-	TRBJ2-7	TRBD2	TGCAGCGGGGGACTAGCGGGAGACGAGCAGTACTTC	CSGGLAGDEQYF
TRBV11-2	-	TRBJ1-6	-	TGTGCCAGCAGCCCCCGGACAGAACAAATCAGCTCCTATAATTCACCCCTCCACTTT	CASSPRTEQISSYNSPLHF
TRBV19	-	TRBJ1-5	-	TGTGCCAGTACCCCAGGACTTAGCAATCAGCCCCAGCATTTT	CASTPGLSNQPQHF
TRBV20-1	-	TRBJ1-2	-	TGCAGTGCTAGGGGCGAAAGGGCCTTCACCGGCTGGGGCTACACCTTC	CSARGERAFTGWGYTF
TRBV5-5	once	TRBJ1-5	-	TGTGCCAGCAGCCCTATGGAGATCAATCAGCCCCAGCATTTT	CASSPMEINQPQHF
TRBV29-1	-	TRBJ2-5	TRBD2	TGCAGCGCCCTTAGCGGGAAAGAGACCCAGTACTTC	CSALSGKETQYF
TRBV24-1	-	TRBJ2-1	-	TGTGCCACCAGTTTCCGGGACGGACTCTACAATGAGCAGTTCTTC	CATSFRDGLYNEQFF
TRBV12-3/TRBV12-4	few	TRBJ2-5	TRBD2	TGTGCCAGCAGCCCCCTCGGGGGGGAGGAGACCCAGTACTTC	CASSPLGGEETQYF
TRBV5-6	-	TRBJ2-5	-	TGTGCCAGCAGCCAAGGCCAAGAGACCCAGTACTTC	CASSQGQETQYF
TRBV5-4	-	TRBJ1-2	-	TGTGCCAGCAGCTTGGTCGGGGAAGGCTTATATGGCTACACCTTC	CASSLVGEGLYGYTF
TRBV27	-	TRBJ1-6	TRBD1	TGTGCCAGCAGTGTGGTACCACAGGGGTATTCACCCCTCCACTTT	CASSVVPQGYSPLHF
TRBV20-1	-	TRBJ1-1	-	TGCAGTGCTAGGGCAGGTATGAACACTGAAGCTTTCTTT	CSARAGMNTEAFF
TRBV2	-	TRBJ1-2	-	TGTGCCAGCAGTGAATTGCAGACATCCTATGGCTACACCTTC	CASSELQTSYGYTF
TRBV20-1	-	TRBJ1-2	-	TGCAGTGCTGTTAGTAGCGGCGGCAACTATGGCTACACCTTC	CSAVSSGGNYGYTF
TRBV12-5	-	TRBJ1-1	-	TGTGCTAGTGGTTTGGTATATCAGGGGTTGATAAGTGAAGCTTTCTTT	CASGLVYQGLISEAFF
TRBV6-4	-	TRBJ2-3	TRBD2	TGTGCCAGCAGTGGGTCCCCGGGAGGAGATACGCAGTATTTT	CASSGSPGGDTQYF
TRBV3-1	-	TRBJ2-2	-	TGTGCCAGCAGCCAACGGGGAGCCGGGGAGCTGTTTTTT	CASSQRGAGELFF
TRBV28	-	TRBJ2-2	-	TGTGCCAGCAGCGGGGAGACAAAGGGAGGTGACACCGGGGAGCTGTTTTTT	CASSGETKGGDTGELFF
TRBV19	-	TRBJ1-1	-	TGTGCCAGTGATGTGGGGAACACTGAAGCTTTCTTT	CASDVGNTEAFF
TRBV2	-	TRBJ2-1	TRBD2	TGTGCCAGCAGTGGACAAACTAGCGGGGGCTACAATGAGCAGTTCTTC	CASSGQTSGGYNEQFF
TRBV20-1	-	TRBJ2-7	-	TGCAGTGCTAGAGTGAGAGGCGTCTCCTACGAGCAGTACTTC	CSARVRGVSYEQYF
TRBV20-1	-	TRBJ2-2	-	TGCAGTGCTCAGGTGGCGAACACCGGGGAGCTGTTTTTT	CSAQVANTGELFF
TRBV27	-	TRBJ1-2	-	TGTGCCTCTTGGAGTGCCTATGGCTACACCTTC	CASWSAYGYTF
TRBV20-1	once	TRBJ2-1	-	TGCAGTGCCCTGGTCGTGGGTGTGGAGCAGTTCTTC	CSALVVGVEQFF
TRBV27	-	TRBJ2-7	TRBD2	TGTGCCAGCAGTCTCGAGCCAGGGACTAGCGGGATCTACGAGCAGTACTTC	CASSLEPGTSGIYEQYF
TRBV2	-	TRBJ2-1	-	TGTGCCATACGGGGGAGCTCCTACAATGAGCAGTTCTTC	CAIRGSSYNEQFF
TRBV20-1	-	TRBJ2-1	TRBD2	TGCAGTGCTATCTACGGCGGGGGGCCGAGCTCCTACAATGAGCAGTTCTTC	CSAIYGGGPSSYNEQFF
TRBV6-5	once	TRBJ2-1	-	TGTGCCAGCAGCCTACAGGGACATAACAATGAGCAGTTCTTC	CASSLQGHNNEQFF
TRBV7-9	-	TRBJ2-1	-	TGTGCCAGCAGCCCCCTCGGGATCGCTTACAATGAGCAGTTCTTC	CASSPLGIAYNEQFF
TRBV6-4	-	TRBJ2-3	TRBD2	TGTGCCAGCAGTGTGGCTAGCGGGGATCGGGCAGATACGCAGTATTTT	CASSVASGDRADTQYF
TRBV4-2	-	TRBJ2-1	-	TGTGCCAGCAGCCAACCTAGCACTGAGCAGTTCTTC	CASSQPSTEQFF
TRBV9	-	TRBJ1-1	-	TGTGCCAGCAGCGAGAGGACAGCCACTGAAGCTTTCTTT	CASSERTATEAFF
TRBV29-1	-	TRBJ2-5	TRBD1	TGCAGCGTTGGTGGATGGGACAGGGGGCAGGAGACCCAGTACTTC	CSVGGWDRGQETQYF
TRBV28	-	TRBJ2-7	TRBD2	TGTGCCAGTAAATTTGGGGGGGGCTACGAGCAGTACTTC	CASKFGGGYEQYF
TRBV20-1	-	TRBJ2-7	-	TGCAGTGCGACCAGCGGGCCTCTCTCCTACGAGCAGTACTTC	CSATSGPLSYEQYF
TRBV5-1	few	TRBJ2-7	-	TGCGCCAGCAGCTTGCCTAATTACGAGCAGTACTTC	CASSLPNYEQYF
TRBV28	-	TRBJ1-5	-	TGTGCCAGCAGTGCGGGGCGCGATCAGCCCCAGCATTTT	CASSAGRDQPQHF
TRBV4-2	-	TRBJ2-7	TRBD1	TGTGCCAGCAGCCCCGGACAGGGGCCGCTCGAGCAGTACTTC	CASSPGQGPLEQYF
TRBV9	-	TRBJ2-4	-	TGTGCCAGCAGCGTCGGAGGGGGAGTAAAAAACATTCAGTACTTC	CASSVGGGVKNIQYF
TRBV7-9	-	TRBJ2-1	TRBD2	TGTGCCAGCCTGGCTAGCGGGAGGGAAGAGCAGTTCTTC	CASLASGREEQFF
TRBV18	-	TRBJ1-2	TRBD1	TGTGCCAGCTCTCCTACGACAGGGGACGACTACGGCTACACCTTC	CASSPTTGDDYGYTF
TRBV9	-	TRBJ2-1	-	TGTGCCAGCAGCGTAGGAGAGACCTACAATGAGCAGTTCTTC	CASSVGETYNEQFF
TRBV7-3	-	TRBJ2-1	-	TGTGCCAGCAGCTTAAATGAGAATGAGCAGTTCTTC	CASSLNENEQFF
TRBV28	-	TRBJ1-2	TRBD1	TGTGCCAGCACCCCCTTGACAGGGGACTATGGCTACACCTTC	CASTPLTGDYGYTF